These 27 T cell receptor beta chains originate from one sample sequenced in a study of CD8 T cells in ankylosing spondylitis. TCRdb fed the 5' RACE reads into MiXCR, producing one record per CDR3 protein. The sample lists approximately 130,000 distinct CDR3 sequences, 7% to 10% occurring once. Sequenced material: blood, either unsorted or a sorted T cell fraction (not recorded which). The receptor source for this set is a male donor with ankylosing spondylitis or in good health (not recorded which).

This clonotype was observed many times. The CDR3 nucleotides are TGTGCCAGCAATTTAGTTCGGGACAGGGCTTCCGAGCAGTACTTC. Encoded protein: CASNLVRDRASEQYF. J is TRBJ2-7 and V is TRBV2, with 9 bases lining up with TRBD1. V dropped 7 bases and J dropped 6; count of bases not matched to a gene: 13. This CDR3 has 15 residues. In germline, CDR1 is SNHLY, CDR2 FYNNEI. The full variable domain, completed using reference TRBV2 and TRBJ2-7, is EPEVTQTPSHQVTQMGQEVILRCVPISNHLYFYWYRQILGQKVEFLVSFYNNEISEKSEIFDDQFSVERPDGSNFTLKIRSTKLEDSAMYFCASNLVRDRASEQYFGPGTRLTVT.

This clonotype has ten or more counts. The chain combines TRBV12-3 or TRBV12-4 with TRBJ2-1; D gene uncertain. V was cut by 6 bases and J by 4 bases, with 7 bases left in between. The CDR3 runs to 12 residues. The CDR3 region has the DNA TGTGCCAGCAGACAAAATTACAATGAGCAGTTCTTC. Translated, it gives CASRQNYNEQFF.

This clonotype has a handful of counts. The chain carries TRBV5-1 and TRBJ2-7; D possibly uses TRBD1 or TRBD2 (5 bases each). The CDR3 totals 15 residues. CDR1 SGHRS and CDR2 YFSETQ come from the germline V gene. V was pared by 0 bases and J by 3 bases, with 13 bases between. CDR3 sequence: CASSLVEGLSYEQYF. Written as DNA, the CDR3 is TGCGCCAGCAGCTTGGTCGAGGGGTTGAGCTACGAGCAGTACTTC.

This clonotype was detected ten times or more. The chain combines TRBV20-1 with TRBJ2-3; possible D gene TRBD2, 5 bases. Germline assignment: CDR1 DFQATT and CDR2 SNEGSKA (reference sequence). The length of the CDR3 is 14 residues. Trimming removed 5 bases at V and 0 bases at J, with 12 bases between. The CDR3 protein is CSAPAAASTDTQYF. The CDR3 DNA sequence: TGCAGTGCTCCCGCAGCGGCTAGCACAGATACGCAGTATTTT.

On this clonotype itself: Given a much more abundant clone one base away, this may be a read error. The chain employs TRBV29-1 and TRBJ2-1, with D possibly TRBD2 on 6 matching bases. The V gene's germline CDR1 is SQVTM and CDR2 ANQGSEA. There are 13 residues in the CDR3. V was pared by 8 bases and J by 9 bases, with 20 bases between. This chain's CDR3 is CSCRQRDGGEQFF. The CDR3 DNA reads as TGCAGCTGCCGACAGAGGGACGGGGGTGAGCAGTTCTTC.

V is TRBV7-2 and J is TRBJ2-1, with 12 bases matching TRBD2. This CDR3 comprises 17 residues. V shed 2 bases, J shed 6 bases, and the junction held 8 bases outside the gene matches. CDR1 and CDR2 (germline): SGHTA, FQGNSA. The CDR3 bases are TGTGCCAGCAGCTTAAGGGAACCGGGACTAGCGGGCAATGAGCAGTTCTTC. Translation: CASSLREPGLAGNEQFF.

The genes are TRBV5-1 and TRBJ2-7; maybe TRBD2 (6 bases). V lost 4 bases, J lost 3 bases, and 11 bases lay in between. Germline loops: CDR1 SGHRS, CDR2 YFSETQ. The CDR3 consists of 13 residues. CDR3 DNA sequence: TGCGCCAGCAGCCTCCGGGACTTCTACGAGCAGTACTTC. It yields the protein CASSLRDFYEQYF. Looking up the rest from reference TRBV5-1 and TRBJ2-7 gives the full variable domain: KAGVTQTPRYLIKTRGQQVTLSCSPISGHRSVSWYQQTPGQGLQFLFEYFSETQRNKGNFPGRFSGRQFSNSRSEMNVSTLELGDSALYLCASSLRDFYEQYFGPGTRLTVT.

This clonotype was seen at least ten times. V gene TRBV5-1 combines with J gene TRBJ2-1, with no clear D. Germline V gene data show CDR1 as SGHRS and CDR2 as YFSETQ. Trimming left V 0 bases short and J 5 bases short, with 15 bases between. CDR3 length equals 16 residues. CDR3 sequence: CASSLAASAANNEQFF. For the CDR3, the DNA is TGCGCCAGCAGCTTGGCCGCGTCCGCCGCGAACAATGAGCAGTTCTTC.

In this sample, this clonotype turned up a few times. The chain couples TRBV28 to TRBJ2-7, with TRBD1 matching over 7 bases. J was trimmed by 3 bases and V by 10 bases; bases with no gene match: 9. This CDR3 region has 13 residues. Germline assignment: CDR1 MDHEN and CDR2 SYDVKM. The CDR3 loop is CATEDRAIYEQYF. In DNA, the CDR3 is TGTGCCACAGAAGACAGGGCCATCTACGAGCAGTACTTC.

About this clonotype itself: Given a much more abundant clone one base away, this may be a read error. V is TRBV7-3 and J is TRBJ2-1; D is unclear. The CDR3 extends over 18 amino acids. Germline values: CDR1 SGHTA, CDR2 FQGTGA. V shed 7 bases and J shed 4 bases, with 26 bases lying between them. The CDR3 spells CASTFSPRDSLLYNEQFF. In DNA form, the CDR3 reads TGTGCCAGCACCTTTTCTCCCCGTGATAGCCTCCTGTACAATGAGCAGTTCTTC.

This clonotype was counted ten times or more. The V gene is TRBV11-2, the J gene TRBJ2-2; no definite D call. CDR3 size: 11 residues. V lost 5 bases, J lost 7 bases, and 5 bases lay in between. In germline, CDR1 is SGHAT, CDR2 FQNNGV. CDR3 region: CASSQLGELFF. In nucleotides, the CDR3 is TGTGCCAGCAGCCAGCTCGGGGAGCTGTTTTTT.

This clonotype was detected many times. J is TRBJ1-2 and V is TRBV15; D is undetermined. This CDR3 spans 16 amino acids. Trimming took 0 bases from V and 0 from J, leaving 11 bases between them. The V gene's germline CDR1 is LNHNV and CDR2 YYDKDF (reference sequence). CDR3 protein: CATSRELAGANYGYTF. CDR3 nucleotides: TGTGCCACCAGCAGAGAATTGGCAGGCGCTAACTATGGCTACACCTTC.

The rearrangement links TRBV12-3 or TRBV12-4 to TRBJ2-7; a possible D gene is TRBD2 (5 bases). The CDR3 covers 13 residues. Trimming cost V 6 bases and J 3 bases, with 12 bases left between them. CDR3 DNA: TGTGCCAGCAGGTCACCGGGATTCTACGAGCAGTACTTC. It is translated as CASRSPGFYEQYF.

This clonotype was detected ten times or more. Its ends do not fully match the called genes, so a read error is possible. The CDR3 DNA follows: TGCAGCGTTGAAGAGGCTAGCGTCTTTTTT. Its translation is CSVEEASVFF. The chain is built from TRBV29-1 and TRBJ2-3; D might be TRBD2 (6 bases). The length of the CDR3 is 10 residues. Germline assignment: CDR1 SQVTM and CDR2 ANQGSEA.

Only a few counts were recorded for this clonotype. The V gene is TRBV20-1, the J gene TRBJ2-7; D unclear. This CDR3 has 13 residues. V was pared by 3 bases and J by 1 base, with 10 bases between. Per the germline V gene, CDR1 is DFQATT and CDR2 is SNEGSKA (reference sequence). The DNA of the CDR3 is TGCAGTGCTAGCCCGGACGGGTCCTACGAGCAGTACTTC. It codes for CSASPDGSYEQYF.

The sample holds one count of this clonotype. A much larger clone is a single base away; this may be a read error. The CDR3 region is CARSLGDSNEKLFF. In nucleotides, the CDR3 is TGCGCCCGCAGCTTGGGGGACAGTAATGAAAAACTGTTTTTT. The V call is TRBV5-1, the J call TRBJ1-4; 7 bases map to TRBD1. The CDR3 runs to 14 residues. Germline V gene lookup returns CDR1 SGHRS and CDR2 YFSETQ.

Ten or more counts support this clonotype. V is TRBV7-2 and J is TRBJ2-5; TRBD1 matches at 9 bases. Germline CDR1 and CDR2: SGHTA and FQGNSA. The V gene end was trimmed by 5 bases and the J gene end by 3 bases; junction bases not matched to a gene: 4. The CDR3 has 14 amino acids. The CDR3 sequence is CASSRDRGEETQYF. The CDR3 nucleotides are TGTGCCAGCAGCCGCGACAGGGGGGAAGAGACCCAGTACTTC.

V is TRBV20-1 and J is TRBJ1-5; TRBD1 agrees at 8 bases. The J segment lost 4 bases and the V segment lost 4 bases, leaving 9 bases of the junction unmatched. CDR1 and CDR2 (germline): DFQATT, SNEGSKA (reference sequence). The CDR3 totals 15 residues. CDR3 protein: CSATIGQGTNQPQHF. The CDR3 coding sequence is TGCAGTGCTACCATAGGACAGGGAACAAATCAGCCCCAGCATTTT.

This clonotype has ten or more counts. This chain connects TRBV20-1 to TRBJ2-5, with 8 bases matching TRBD1. V lost 1 base, J lost 1 base, and 2 bases stayed unmatched. The CDR3 totals 14 residues. From germline, CDR1 is DFQATT and CDR2 SNEGSKA (reference sequence). CDR3 DNA: TGCAGTGCTAGAGTAGACAGGGGCCAAGAGACCCAGTACTTC. It yields the protein CSARVDRGQETQYF.

This clonotype came up a few times. The chain recombines TRBV4-3 with TRBJ2-4, with D uncertain. V lost 3 bases, J lost 2 bases, and 11 bases lay in between. This CDR3 has 15 residues. CDR1 and CDR2 from the germline V gene are LGHNA and YSLEER. CDR3 residues: CASSHSGQPKNIQYF. DNA of the CDR3: TGCGCCAGCAGCCATAGTGGGCAGCCCAAAAACATTCAGTACTTC.

The table lists this clonotype with many counts. This sequence joins TRBV7-8 and TRBJ2-1; D possibly uses TRBD1 or TRBD2 (5 bases each). The CDR3 sequence is 15 residues long. Looked up from germline, CDR1 is SGHVS and CDR2 is FQNEAQ. V was clipped by 11 bases and J by 1 base, with 18 bases between them. The CDR3 reads CALSGTNRSYNEQFF. The CDR3 DNA sequence: TGTGCCCTTTCCGGGACCAATCGATCCTACAATGAGCAGTTCTTC.

This clonotype was detected many times. The CDR3 protein is CASSYSRDEKLFF. The CDR3 bases are TGTGCCAGCAGTTACTCGAGGGACGAAAAACTGTTTTTT. The V call is TRBV6-5, the J call TRBJ1-4, with D possibly being TRBD1 (5 bases). V lost 0 bases and J lost 8, with 7 bases in between. Germline CDR1 MNHEY, CDR2 SVGAGI. CDR3 length equals 13 residues.

The chain links TRBV20-1 to TRBJ1-6; D unclear. V was clipped by 0 bases and J by 8 bases, with 11 bases between them. The CDR3 has 14 residues. Germline-derived CDR1 and CDR2 are DFQATT and SNEGSKA (reference sequence). CDR3 in DNA: TGCAGTGCTAGAGATTTGGCGACTGATTCACCCCTCCACTTT. This sequence encodes CSARDLATDSPLHF.

The chain couples TRBV7-2 to TRBJ1-2; the D gene is possibly TRBD1 (6 bases). Between the trimmed V and J ends, which lost 5 bases and 2 bases, there was a span of 12 bases. Germline lookup yields CDR1 SGHTA and CDR2 FQGNSA. The CDR3 runs to 14 residues. This CDR3 reads CASSRGQGNYGYTF. For the CDR3, the DNA is TGTGCCAGCAGCCGGGGGCAGGGCAACTATGGCTACACCTTC.

This clonotype appeared many times. The gene calls are TRBV12-3 or TRBV12-4 and TRBJ2-3, with D possibly matching TRBD1 (5 bases). The CDR3 extends over 15 amino acids. Trimming took off 5 bases at V and 1 base at J, with 13 bases between the two ends. CDR3 nucleotide sequence: TGTGCCAGCAGTCCAGGGCGGACCGGCACAGATACGCAGTATTTT. Translation gives CASSPGRTGTDTQYF.

This clonotype was detected many times. CDR3 loop: CASSEVSRVRVAPNYGYTF. CDR3 nucleotide sequence: TGTGCCAGCAGTGAAGTTTCGAGGGTCAGGGTAGCCCCAAACTATGGCTACACCTTC. The V call is TRBV6-1, the J call TRBJ1-2, with a possible D match to TRBD1 (5 bases). The V end lost 1 base, the J end lost 2 bases, and 23 bases lay between the germline ends. The CDR3 runs 19 residues. Germline V lookup: CDR1 MNHNS, CDR2 SASEGT.

The gene calls are TRBV5-1 and TRBJ2-2; D is ambiguous. The CDR3 is 13 residues long. Germline values: CDR1 SGHRS, CDR2 YFSETQ. The ends were cut back, 3 bases at V and 1 base at J, with 4 bases in the middle. For the CDR3, the DNA is TGCGCCAGCAGCTATGGGAACACCGGGGAGCTGTTTTTT. It yields the protein CASSYGNTGELFF.